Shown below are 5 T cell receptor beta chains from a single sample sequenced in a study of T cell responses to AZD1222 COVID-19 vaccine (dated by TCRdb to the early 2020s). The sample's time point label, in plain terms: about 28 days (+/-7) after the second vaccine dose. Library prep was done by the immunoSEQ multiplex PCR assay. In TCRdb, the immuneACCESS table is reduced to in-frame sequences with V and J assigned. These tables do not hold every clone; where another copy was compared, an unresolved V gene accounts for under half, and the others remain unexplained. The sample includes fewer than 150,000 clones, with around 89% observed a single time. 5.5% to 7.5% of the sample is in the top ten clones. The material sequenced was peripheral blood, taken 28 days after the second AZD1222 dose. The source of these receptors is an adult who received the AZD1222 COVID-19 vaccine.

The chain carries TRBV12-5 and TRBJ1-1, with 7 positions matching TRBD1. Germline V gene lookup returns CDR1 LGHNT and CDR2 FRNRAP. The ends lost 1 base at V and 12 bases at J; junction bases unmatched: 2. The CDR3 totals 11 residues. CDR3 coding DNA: TGTGCTAGTGGTTTGGGCAGGGGGACTTTCTTT. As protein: CASGLGRGTFF.

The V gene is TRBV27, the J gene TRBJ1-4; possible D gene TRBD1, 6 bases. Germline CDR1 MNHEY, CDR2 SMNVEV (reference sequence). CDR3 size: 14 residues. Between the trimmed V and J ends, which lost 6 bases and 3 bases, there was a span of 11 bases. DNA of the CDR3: TGTGCCAGCAGATTGGGGGGGCCTAATGAAAAACTGTTTTTT. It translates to CASRLGGPNEKLFF.

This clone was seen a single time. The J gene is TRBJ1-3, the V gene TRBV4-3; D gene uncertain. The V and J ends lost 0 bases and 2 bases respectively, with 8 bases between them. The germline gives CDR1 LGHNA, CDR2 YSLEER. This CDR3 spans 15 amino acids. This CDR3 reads CASSQDPGTGNTIYF. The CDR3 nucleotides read TGCGCCAGCAGCCAAGATCCGGGAACTGGAAACACCATATATTTT.

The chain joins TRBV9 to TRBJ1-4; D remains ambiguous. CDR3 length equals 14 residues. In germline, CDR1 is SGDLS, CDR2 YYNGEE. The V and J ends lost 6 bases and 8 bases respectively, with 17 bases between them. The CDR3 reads CASTRGRVGEKLFF. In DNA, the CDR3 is TGTGCCAGCACCCGGGGTAGGGTGGGCGAAAAACTGTTTTTT.

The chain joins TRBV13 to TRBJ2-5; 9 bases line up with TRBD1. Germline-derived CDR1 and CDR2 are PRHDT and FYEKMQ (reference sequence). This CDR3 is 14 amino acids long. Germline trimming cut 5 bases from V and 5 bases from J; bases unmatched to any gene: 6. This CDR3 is CASSHRGQGETQYF. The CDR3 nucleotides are TGTGCCAGCAGCCACAGGGGGCAGGGGGAGACCCAGTACTTC.